This T cell receptor beta chain was recorded in a study of OX40 agonist ivuxolimab in advanced cancers. Across the whole study: Aged roughly 23 to 90 with a mean of approximately 57 years, they were about 80% male.

In regard to this clone: Antigen unknown.

With 7 bases clipped from V and 8 bases from J, the junction kept 3 bases outside the gene matches. Germline CDR1 DFQATT, CDR2 SNEGSKA (reference sequence). This CDR3 spans 10 amino acids. Overall study results and limits: Fewer expanded clones were found on average in CD4+ than in CD8+ T cells. A proportion of nonresponders additionally exhibited low normalized T-cell clonal expansion. Antigen targets of the expanded peripheral T cells went undetermined.

The method was immunoSEQ multiplex PCR; TCRdb's version includes in-frame clones alone and lacks a portion of them. The table includes 35,000 to 50,000 clones, about 94% detected once. The source material was CD4+ or CD8+ T cells sorted from blood, sampled in a trial of the OX40 agonist ivuxolimab. The TCR sequence derives from an adult with an advanced solid tumor such as melanoma, head and neck, liver or kidney cancer. The genes are TRBV20-1 and TRBJ1-2; TRBD1 aligns across 8 bases. CDR3 nucleotides: TGCAGTGGGACAGGGCACGGCTACACCTTC. Its protein is CSGTGHGYTF.